Given below is one TCR beta chain in context. This clone was counted a single time. There is no known antigen for this receptor. Base qualities were left out, and no much larger clone turns up one base away. From cysteine to phenylalanine, the CDR3 is 16 amino acids long. Only the CDR3 region is kept as DNA, spanning 48 bases read in frame from base 1. The germline V gene specifies SGHTA as CDR1 and FQGNSA as CDR2. At the junction V is shortened by 5 bases and J by 5 bases; bases outside the gene matches: 14. These data belong to a study of cytomegalovirus exposure and HLA in healthy donors (dated by TCRdb to the late 2010s). Study-level background: An earlier analysis of several hundred of the donors reported 250 to 350 Gb of sequence data and 90 million to 120 million unique TCR beta sequences obtained from roughly 170 million T cells. An early release covering roughly 640 HLA-typed donors comprised approximately 300 gigabases of sequencing data and around 86 million unique TCR sequences. Among the roughly 410 genotyped donors, more than 70% belonged to the genetic ancestry cluster associated with self-reported Caucasian donors. The study was designed to test whether signatures of past pathogen exposure could be identified by cataloging public T cell receptors. The study profiled the T cell repertoires of more than 500 subjects by immunosequencing and related them to cytomegalovirus serostatus. In addition to the first cohort of roughly 700 subjects, a separate validation cohort of approximately 130 different subjects was used. High-throughput TCR immunosequencing, statistical association of individual TCRs with disease status, and machine learning were combined to predict cytomegalovirus infection status. To study patterns of TCR occurrence, a later analysis re-analyzed previously published TCR beta repertoires from just over 650 donors and added high-resolution HLA genotyping. Rather than drawing on any new phenotypic data, the later analysis identified candidate immune exposures from TCR beta sequences and the way those sequences occurred across donors. In an earlier analysis of several hundred of the donors, high-throughput TCR beta sequencing was used to judge whether each TCR beta V gene segment behaved as functional or pseudogenic. Donor age, sex, ethnicity and CMV serostatus were compiled alongside the repertoire data. A later genetic analysis used genome-wide SNP genotypes for about 60% of the 666 donors, treating that subset as a discovery cohort. Every repertoire in the discovery cohort had been generated on one and the same sequencing platform. HLA typing covered class I and class II loci at four-digit resolution. Typing coverage differed by locus: A, B, C, DRB1 and DQB1 were typed in roughly 629-640 donors, DQA1 in 500 to 550, DPA1 in some 610, and DPB1 in around 490. Roughly five DR-DQ haplotypes were treated as single units for association and clustering because of strong linkage in the cohort. On average, around 240,000 unique TCR beta nucleotide sequences were sequenced per donor among some 430 genotyped donors of the cohort, with roughly 18% of those sequences being non-productive. Beyond this particular receptor, the publication reports: According to a later analysis, most CMV-associated TCR beta chains appeared to be HLA-restricted, and the HLA associations seemed to be driven largely by CMV exposure. In vitro tests confirmed that three of the cytomegalovirus-associated TCR beta chains recognize cytomegalovirus antigens. A later analysis found that HLA-associated TCR beta chains were more clonally expanded and had lower generation probabilities than equally common non-associated chains. In an earlier analysis of more than 500 of the donors, most TCR beta V segments appeared in productive rearrangements about 87% or about 30% of the time, broadly matching IMGT annotations. In both the original and validation cohorts, the classifier was reported to diagnose cytomegalovirus status with high specificity and sensitivity. Over 15 rarely observed V segments, including chromosome 9 orphons, were excluded from the earlier analysis of about 600 of the donors because counts were too low. A later analysis found that TCR association rates varied across HLA loci, with DRB1 alleles showing the most associated TCRs and HLA-C alleles the fewest. The sequencing pipeline was judged likely to have produced a cluster of highly shared sequence variants as a technical artifact. In the study, some 180 TCR beta chains were listed as associated with cytomegalovirus. Sequencing depth was assumed to be roughly uniform across donors in the presence/absence analyses, though that assumption may not hold. Strong co-occurrence of HLA alleles, especially DR and DQ, made assigning TCR associations to individual alleles difficult. A further reported finding was that TCR beta sequences accurately predicted the HLA-A and HLA-B alleles for most subjects in the first cohort. At a false discovery rate of 0.05, a later analysis linked about 17,000 TCR beta sequences to specific HLA alleles. Correlated functional status among segregating V segments might reflect linkage disequilibrium, but an unknown experimental factor could not be ruled out. Most TCR sequences were observed very rarely across donors, whereas some public TCRs were present in many individuals. HLA typing was unavailable for some donors at each locus, so association tests used only the typed subset. According to a later analysis, parvovirus B19, influenza, CMV and Epstein-Barr virus appeared linked to several top co-occurrence clusters. Some IMGT-functional V segments, including TRBV6-2 and TRBV6-3, could not be distinguished by the 87-base-pair reads and were therefore excluded. In a later genetic analysis, a missense DCLRE1C variant was associated with V-gene and J-gene trimming of TCR beta chains, and the association was replicated in an independent cohort. According to a later genetic analysis, donors in an Asian-associated ancestry cluster had fewer N-insertions in productive TCRs than the roughly 700-donor mean. It was suggested by the authors that the approach could potentially be generalized to other disease states and immunological phenotypes. Only TCR beta chains were sequenced in this cohort, and the absence of alpha or paired-chain data limited detectable features. CMV serostatus was the only immune exposure information available for the cohort.

In total, 630 or so healthy bone marrow donors made up the cohort. At the time of sampling, every cohort member was nominally healthy, though immune exposures that went unrecorded were likely present. The donor was CMV seronegative and belonged to the group of under 400 seronegative cohort members. Each donor provided a peripheral blood sample, and peripheral blood mononuclear cells were used for TCR beta sequencing. Genomic DNA was extracted from the blood cell samples with the Qiagen DNeasy Blood Extraction Kit. Libraries were made using the immunoSEQ multiplex PCR assay. The multiplex PCR relied on a mix of 60 forward primers for TCR Vbeta segments and 13 reverse primers for TCR Jbeta segments. The CDR3 region of rearranged TCR beta genes was amplified from genomic DNA with a multiplex PCR assay. Amplified TCR beta libraries were sequenced as 87-base-pair reads on the Illumina HiSeq System. As for the authors' bioinformatics: A later analysis counted about 80 million unique TCR beta chains across the 550 to 700 repertoires, and roughly 10 million of these chains were shared by at least two donors. To remove PCR and sequencing errors, raw reads were error-corrected and collapsed into unique sequences using a nearest-neighbor algorithm that merged closely related sequences. CDR3 sequences were aligned to IMGT reference sequences to assign V, D and J gene segments. For a sequence to be retained, a match of at least six nucleotides was required to both a V gene segment and a J gene segment. A rearrangement was called productive if the CDR3 had no stop codons and remained in frame with V and J, and every other rearrangement was called non-productive. CDR3 was defined by IMGT convention, running from the second conserved V-encoded cysteine to the conserved J-encoded phenylalanine. Sequences without an unambiguous match to a single V gene segment were excluded from the earlier analysis of approximately 600 of the donors. In an earlier analysis of approximately 590 of the donors, V segments were called functional above 56.7% productive rearrangements and were called segregating when the between-donor standard deviation exceeded 5%. A statistical classification framework was developed to diagnose cytomegalovirus status using the catalog of TCR beta chain sequences. A later analysis assigned V and J genes by comparing TCR nucleotide sequences with IMGT/GENE-DB human TR gene sequences. The TCRdist pipeline was used in a later analysis to assign CDR3 sequences and most-parsimonious VDJ recombination scenarios. A later analysis defined each TCR beta chain by its CDR3 amino acid sequence plus V-gene family, and excluded reads lacking a unique V-gene family. In a later analysis, approximately 590 highly shared, low-generation-probability nucleotide sequences were removed to address suspected cross-contamination and a sequencing artifact. For each public chain, a later analysis derived a clonal expansion index from normalized ranks of inferred template counts within each repertoire. In a later analysis, generation probabilities were computed with a VDJ recombination model fitted to out-of-frame rearrangements, and the resulting probabilities were checked against IGoR. In a later analysis, TCR-TCR, TCR-HLA and TCR-CMV co-occurrence was scored with hypergeometric tests, and a repertoire-size bias correction was applied to TCR pairs. A later analysis estimated false discovery rates by permuting HLA or CMV assignments 20 times. A later analysis grouped co-occurring TCRs with DBSCAN, adding TCRdist sequence similarity when clustering within HLA-allele-positive subsets. Co-occurrence clustering excluded repertoires with fewer than 30,000 or more than 120,000 public chains, plus five with anomalous nucleotide sharing. Imported from immuneACCESS, the table was reduced by TCRdb to in-frame sequences with V and J called. These copies leave out some clones; in studies compared against another copy, an unresolved V gene accounts for under half, and the cause of the remainder is not known. That table gives V, J and clone size, and the DNA gave D and trimming. Across this sample there are 190,000 or so clones, with 75% to 85% seen only once. The ten top clones hold about 0.64% of the sample.

The rearranged chain carries TRBV7-2 and TRBJ1-2; TRBD1 agrees with 7 junctional bases. The specimen was PBMCs. This clonotype was sampled from a boy between 10 and 17 years old in good health and CMV-seronegative. The CDR3 protein: CASSPAVTGAQYGYTF. The sequenced DNA: TGTGCCAGCAGCCCAGCCGTTACAGGGGCCCAATATGGCTACACCTTC.